The clone carrying this T cell receptor beta chain was recorded a few times. Its antigen is unidentified. This record comes from a study of T-cell memory formation after mild COVID-19. 5'RACE primed at constant segments yielded TCR alpha and TCR beta cDNA libraries bearing sample barcodes and UMIs. Each CDR3 protein is one row after TCRdb ran MiXCR on the 5' RACE reads. The profile shows 450,000 or so distinct CDR3 sequences, 20% of them singletons. The CDR3 sequence is 15 residues long. The V gene end was trimmed by 6 bases and the J gene end by 2 bases; junction bases not matched to a gene: 2. In germline, CDR1 is SEHNR, CDR2 FQNEAQ (reference sequence). Study-wide results and limits: CD4+ bias marked clones expanding day 15 to 37, unlike balanced contracting clones. The appearance of some responding clones in pre-infection memory suggested that cross-reactive memory joined.

V and J are TRBV7-9 and TRBJ2-1; 12 bases map to TRBD2. The source material was PBMCs or a T cell subset sorted from them (not recorded which). This TCR derives from an adult woman who had mild COVID-19 (a few samples of this study predate the infection). Cell type and time point are not known. CDR3 region: CASRLAGGPYNEQFF. CDR3 in DNA: TGTGCCAGCAGACTAGCGGGAGGTCCCTACAATGAGCAGTTCTTC. The full variable domain, its missing parts supplied by reference TRBV7-9 and TRBJ2-1, is DTGVSQNPRHKITKRGQNVTFRCDPISEHNRLYWYRQTLGQGPEFLTYFQNEAQLEKSRLLSDRFSAERPKGSFSTLEIQRTEQGDSAMYLCASRLAGGPYNEQFFGPGTRLTVL.